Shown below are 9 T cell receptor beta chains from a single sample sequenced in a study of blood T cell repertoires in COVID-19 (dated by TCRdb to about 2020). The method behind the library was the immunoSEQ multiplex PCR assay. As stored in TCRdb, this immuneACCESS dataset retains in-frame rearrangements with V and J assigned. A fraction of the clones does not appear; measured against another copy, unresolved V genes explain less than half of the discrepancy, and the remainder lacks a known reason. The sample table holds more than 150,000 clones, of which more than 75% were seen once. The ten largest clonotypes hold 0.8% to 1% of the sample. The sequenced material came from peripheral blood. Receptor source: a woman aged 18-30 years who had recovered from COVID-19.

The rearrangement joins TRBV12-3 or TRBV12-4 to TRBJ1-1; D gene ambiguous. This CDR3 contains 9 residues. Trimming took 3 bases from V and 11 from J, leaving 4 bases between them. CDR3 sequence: CASSLSAFF. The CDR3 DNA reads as TGTGCCAGCAGTTTGTCTGCTTTCTTT.

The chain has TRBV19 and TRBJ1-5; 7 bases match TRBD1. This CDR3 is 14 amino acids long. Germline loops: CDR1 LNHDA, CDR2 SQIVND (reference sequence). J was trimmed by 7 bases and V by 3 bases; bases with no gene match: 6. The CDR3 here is CASSISRGNQPQHF. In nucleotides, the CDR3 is TGTGCCAGTAGTATCTCCAGGGGGAACCAGCCCCAGCATTTT.

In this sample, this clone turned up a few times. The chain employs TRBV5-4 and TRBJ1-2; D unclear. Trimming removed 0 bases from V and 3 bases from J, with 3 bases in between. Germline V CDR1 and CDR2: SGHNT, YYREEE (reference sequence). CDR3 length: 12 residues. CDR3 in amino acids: CASSLADYGYTF. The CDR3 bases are TGTGCCAGCAGCTTGGCGGACTATGGCTACACCTTC.

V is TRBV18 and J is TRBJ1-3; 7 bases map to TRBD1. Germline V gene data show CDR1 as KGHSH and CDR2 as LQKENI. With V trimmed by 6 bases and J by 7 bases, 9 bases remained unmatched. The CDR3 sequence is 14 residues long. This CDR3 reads CASSEILGQNTIYF. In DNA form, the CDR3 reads TGTGCCAGCTCGGAAATATTGGGACAGAACACCATATATTTT.

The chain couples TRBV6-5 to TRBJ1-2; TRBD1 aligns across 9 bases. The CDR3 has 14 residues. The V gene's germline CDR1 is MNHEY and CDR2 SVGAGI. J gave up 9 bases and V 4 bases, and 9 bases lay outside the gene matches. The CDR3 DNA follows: TGTGCCAGCAGTTTGAAGTTACAGGGGGCGAGCTACACCTTC. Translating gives CASSLKLQGASYTF.

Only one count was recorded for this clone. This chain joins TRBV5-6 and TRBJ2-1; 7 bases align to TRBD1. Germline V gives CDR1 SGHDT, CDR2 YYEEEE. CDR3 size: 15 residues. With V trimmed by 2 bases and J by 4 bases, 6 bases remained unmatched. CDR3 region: CASSFRDRGYNEQFF. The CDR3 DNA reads TGTGCCAGCAGCTTCCGGGACAGAGGGTACAATGAGCAGTTCTTC.

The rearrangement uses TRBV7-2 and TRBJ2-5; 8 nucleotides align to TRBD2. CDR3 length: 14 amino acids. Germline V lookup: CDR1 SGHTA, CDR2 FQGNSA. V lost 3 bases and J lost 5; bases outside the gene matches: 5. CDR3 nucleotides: TGTGCCAGCAGCTTTTGGGGACTAGATGAGACCCAGTACTTC. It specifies CASSFWGLDETQYF. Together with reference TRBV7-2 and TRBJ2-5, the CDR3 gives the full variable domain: GAGVSQSPSNKVTEKGKDVELRCDPISGHTALYWYRQSLGQGLEFLIYFQGNSAPDKSGLPSDRFSAERTGGSVSTLTIQRTQQEDSAVYLCASSFWGLDETQYFGPGTRLLVL.

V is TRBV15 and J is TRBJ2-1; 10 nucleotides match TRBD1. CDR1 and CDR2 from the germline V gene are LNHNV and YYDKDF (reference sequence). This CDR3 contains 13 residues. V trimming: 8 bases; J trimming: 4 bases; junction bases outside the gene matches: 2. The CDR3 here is CATRDRGYNEQFF. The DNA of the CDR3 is TGTGCCACCCGGGACAGGGGATACAATGAGCAGTTCTTC.

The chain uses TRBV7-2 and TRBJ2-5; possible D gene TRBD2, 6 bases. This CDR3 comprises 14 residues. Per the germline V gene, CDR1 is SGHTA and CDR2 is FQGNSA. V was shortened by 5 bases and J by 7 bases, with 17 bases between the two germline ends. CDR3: CASSGGAVSGTQYF. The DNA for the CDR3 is TGTGCCAGCAGCGGAGGGGCGGTTTCAGGGACCCAGTACTTC.